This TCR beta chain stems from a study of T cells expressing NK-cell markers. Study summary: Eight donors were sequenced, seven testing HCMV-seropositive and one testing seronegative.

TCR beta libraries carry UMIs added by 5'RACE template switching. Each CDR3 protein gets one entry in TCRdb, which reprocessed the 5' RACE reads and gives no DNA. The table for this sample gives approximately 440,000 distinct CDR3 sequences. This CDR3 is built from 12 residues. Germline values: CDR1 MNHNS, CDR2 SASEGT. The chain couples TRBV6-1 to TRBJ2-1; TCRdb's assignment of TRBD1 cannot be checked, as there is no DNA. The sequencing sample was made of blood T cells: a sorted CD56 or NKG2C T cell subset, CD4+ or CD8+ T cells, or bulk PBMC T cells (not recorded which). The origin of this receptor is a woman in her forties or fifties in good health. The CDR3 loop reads CASTWIQDEQFF.